This entry is about one T cell receptor (beta chain). Its antigen is currently unknown. The data were taken from a study of T cell responses to AZD1222 COVID-19 vaccine. The overall study: Second-dose intervals of approximately 4 or approximately 12 weeks were pooled.

Regarding the study as a whole: Donors were mostly white British, more females; clonal diversity possibly underestimated. Unmutated variant regions are reportedly targeted by nearly half of spike-specific TCRs. At 160-218 and 743-854, vaccine-associated CD4 TCRs were dominant, and they spanned spike.

Repertoires were generated with immunoSEQ multiplex PCR, while TCRdb's copy carries only in-frame clones and drops some. The sample consists of 100,000 to 150,000 clones, 70% to 90% of them appearing once. CDR1 and CDR2 from the germline V gene are LNHNV and YYDKDF (reference sequence). The CDR3 contains 14 residues. J lost 8 bases, V lost 7 bases, and 7 bases had no gene match. The sequence derives from an adult in good health. This chain joins TRBV15 and TRBJ1-4; 10 bases align to TRBD1. The starting material was peripheral blood, obtained on day 0 of AZD1222 vaccination. The DNA of the CDR3 is TGTGCCACCAAGGGGGACAGGGGAAACGAAAAACTGTTTTTT. It codes for CATKGDRGNEKLFF.